These 17 T cell receptor beta chains share one sample of origin, sequenced in a study of post-analysis software for immune sequencing data. Findings and caveats of the study: The five TRBV segments detected at higher frequency in patients than in controls included TRBV5-6, TRBV5-1 and TRBV20-1.

No cognate antigen is known for these TCRs. Sequencing libraries made from TCR beta cDNA carried unique molecular identifiers. TCRdb used MiXCR to reprocess the PCR reads, holding one entry per CDR3 protein. This table holds approximately 440,000 distinct CDR3 sequences, roughly 45% found once. The sequencing sample was made of blood. These TCRs come from a girl between 5 and 17 years old with multiple sclerosis.

Of note for this clonotype: A read error may account for a junction end that differs from germline. The chain employs TRBV4-1 and TRBJ2-2, with D possibly matching TRBD1 (5 bases). CDR1 is MGHRA and CDR2 is YSYEKL in the germline V gene. CDR3 size: 12 residues. The CDR3 spells CANSQGPGELFF. CDR3 sequence (DNA): TGCGCCAACAGCCAGGGTCCCGGGGAGCTGTTTTTT.

The chain employs TRBV29-1 and TRBJ2-1, with 13 bases that match TRBD2. TRBJ2-7 matches the DNA end more closely, so the J call is doubtful. CDR3 length: 14 amino acids. Germline V gives CDR1 SQVTM, CDR2 ANQGSEA. Written as DNA, the CDR3 is TGCAGCGCTAAAGGACTAGCGGGAGATCGTGAGCAGTACTTC. Amino acids: CSAKGLAGDREQYF.

This rearrangement joins TRBV20-1 to TRBJ2-7, with 8 bases lining up with TRBD1. The end of the DNA fits TRBJ2-5 better, so the J call may be wrong. Germline lookup yields CDR1 DFQATT and CDR2 SNEGSKA (reference sequence). The CDR3 has 14 amino acids. CDR3 sequence (DNA): TGCAGTGGCGACCCTCAGGGGGCGCGGGAGACCCAGTACTTC. Translating gives CSGDPQGARETQYF.

This clonotype was counted a few times. V is TRBV29-1 and J is TRBJ1-1; TRBD1 is a possible D gene (5 bases). V was pared by 1 base and J by 10 bases, with 13 bases between. The V gene's germline CDR1 is SQVTM and CDR2 ANQGSEA. This CDR3 has 12 residues. The CDR3 loop reads CSVEGGAPGAFF. DNA of the CDR3: TGCAGCGTTGAAGGCGGGGCCCCAGGAGCTTTCTTT.

The chain employs TRBV24-1 and TRBJ2-1, with 10 bases aligning to TRBD2. V dropped 8 bases and J dropped 6; count of bases not matched to a gene: 6. From germline, CDR1 is KGHDR and CDR2 SFDVKD. The CDR3 runs 14 residues. The CDR3 region is CATKAGGPGNEQFF. The CDR3 DNA is TGTGCCACCAAAGCGGGAGGGCCGGGCAATGAGCAGTTCTTC.

This clonotype was picked up a small number of times. The rearrangement uses TRBV7-3 and TRBJ2-1; 7 bases match TRBD1. Looked up from germline, CDR1 is SGHTA and CDR2 is FQGTGA. The ends lost 5 bases at V and 2 bases at J; junction bases unmatched: 6. The CDR3 has 15 amino acids. The CDR3 reads CASSAQGDPYNEQFF. In DNA form, the CDR3 reads TGTGCCAGCAGCGCTCAGGGGGACCCCTACAATGAGCAGTTCTTC.

The chain is built from TRBV20-1 and TRBJ2-7; 11 nucleotides match TRBD1. The V gene's germline CDR1 is DFQATT and CDR2 SNEGSKA (reference sequence). The CDR3 loop spans 17 amino acids. With 5 bases clipped from V and 3 bases from J, the junction kept 15 bases outside the gene matches. CDR3 sequence (DNA): TGCAGTGCTTACTGGGGACAGGGGGGAGCGGATTACTACGAGCAGTACTTC. As protein: CSAYWGQGGADYYEQYF.

This clonotype was picked up a small number of times. The CDR3, as DNA: TGTGCCAGCAGACCCAGCGGGATCTCCTACGAGCAGTACTTC. Its protein product is CASRPSGISYEQYF. The V call is TRBV12-3 or TRBV12-4, the J call TRBJ2-7, with TRBD2 matching 7 bases. The CDR3 is 14 amino acids. Unmatched junction bases numbered 5, after V lost 6 bases and J lost 0 bases.

The chain joins TRBV12-3 or TRBV12-4 to TRBJ1-4; no clear D. This CDR3 comprises 11 residues. V dropped 7 bases and J dropped 8 bases, with 8 bases sitting between them. As DNA, the CDR3 is TGTGCCAGCACGCTCCGGGAAAAACTGTTTTTT. Encoded protein: CASTLREKLFF.

The chain joins TRBV20-1 to TRBJ1-2; TRBD1 matches 8 bases. Per germline, CDR1 DFQATT and CDR2 SNEGSKA (reference sequence). The length of the CDR3 is 14 residues. With V trimmed by 6 bases and J by 6 bases, 12 bases remained unmatched. Here the CDR3 DNA reads TGCAGTGCCGCACCCGGGACAGGCCTGGATGGCTACACCTTC. This sequence encodes CSAAPGTGLDGYTF.

This clonotype was detected a few times. An end of the junction differs from the germline gene, which may be a read error. This chain joins TRBV20-1 and TRBJ2-4; 8 positions agree with TRBD1. The CDR3 covers 15 residues. Looked up from germline, CDR1 is DFQATT and CDR2 is SNEGSKA (reference sequence). This CDR3 reads CSTRPGTGLRDEQYF. The CDR3, as DNA: TGCAGTACTAGACCCGGGACAGGCCTCAGGGACGAGCAGTACTTT.

On this clonotype itself: A read error may produce the germline difference seen at one junction end. The CDR3 nucleotides read TGCAGTGCTACTAGGGACGGAAAAAACATTCGGTACTTC. This translates into CSATRDGKNIRYF. V gene TRBV20-1 combines with J gene TRBJ2-4; D possibly matches TRBD1 or TRBD2 (5 bases each). The CDR3 totals 13 residues. In germline, CDR1 is DFQATT, CDR2 SNEGSKA (reference sequence).

The chain carries TRBV6-5 and TRBJ2-1; D not resolved. Germline CDR1 reads MNHEY; CDR2 reads SVGAGI. The V and J ends lost 0 bases and 9 bases respectively, with 9 bases between them. This CDR3 spans 13 amino acids. DNA of the CDR3: TGTGCCAGCAGTTACTCCCTAATTGGTGAGCAGTTCTTC. Its protein is CASSYSLIGEQFF.

This chain connects TRBV7-3 to TRBJ2-1, with TRBD2 identical over 8 bases. This CDR3 contains 16 residues. Per the germline V gene, CDR1 is SGHTA and CDR2 is FQGTGA. Germline trimming cut 5 bases from V and 10 bases from J; bases unmatched to any gene: 16. The CDR3 DNA follows: TGTGCCAGCAGCCCAGAAAGGGGCGGACTAGCTCGGGAGCAGTTCTTC. Residues: CASSPERGGLAREQFF.

This clonotype was detected a few times. The V gene is TRBV12-3 or TRBV12-4, the J gene TRBJ2-3; 9 nucleotides align to TRBD1. This CDR3 is built from 12 residues. V shed 6 bases and J 10 bases; nucleotides not matched to a gene: 5. The CDR3 DNA follows: TGTGCCAGCAGCCTGACAGGGGGGCCGCAGTATTTT. Translating it yields CASSLTGGPQYF.

This clonotype was found a few times. This chain connects TRBV3-1 to TRBJ2-7; tentatively, D is TRBD1 or TRBD2 (6 bases each). Germline CDR1 is LGHDT and CDR2 is YNNKEL (reference sequence). V lost 3 bases to trimming and J lost 9 bases, with 15 bases between them. This CDR3 spans 13 amino acids. The DNA for the CDR3 is TGTGCCAGCAGCCATGTCGCGGAGGGGGTGCAGTACTTC. Protein product: CASSHVAEGVQYF.

The V and J genes are TRBV12-3 or TRBV12-4 and TRBJ1-5; tentative D call: TRBD1 (6 bases). V lost 5 bases to trimming and J lost 5 bases, with 16 bases between them. The CDR3 extends over 15 amino acids. The CDR3 sequence: CASSPAGVGDQPQHF. CDR3 in DNA: TGTGCCAGCAGTCCCGCAGGGGTCGGGGATCAGCCCCAGCATTTT.